These 22 T cell receptor beta chains share one sample of origin, sequenced in a study of blood T cell repertoires in COVID-19. Sequencing was performed with immunoSEQ multiplex PCR; in TCRdb, only in-frame clones are kept and a portion is missing. Of about 250,000 clones listed, approximately 90% are singletons. The sequenced sample consisted of PBMCs or T cells enriched from blood (not recorded which). These TCRs come from a woman between 45 and 65 years old who had recovered from COVID-19.

The CDR3 DNA reads TGCGCCAGCAGCTTGGCCCCGGGTACTGGAAACACCATATATTTT. Its protein product is CASSLAPGTGNTIYF. The V call is TRBV5-1, the J call TRBJ1-3; D gene uncertain. With 0 bases removed from V and 2 bases from J, the gap between germline ends came to 9 bases. The CDR3 is 15 residues long. In germline, CDR1 is SGHRS, CDR2 YFSETQ. Full variable domain (outside the CDR3, taken from reference TRBV5-1 and TRBJ1-3): KAGVTQTPRYLIKTRGQQVTLSCSPISGHRSVSWYQQTPGQGLQFLFEYFSETQRNKGNFPGRFSGRQFSNSRSEMNVSTLELGDSALYLCASSLAPGTGNTIYFGEGSWLTVV.

The chain uses TRBV19 and TRBJ2-6; 7 bases are shared with TRBD1. The CDR3 extends over 17 amino acids. With 3 bases clipped from V and 0 bases from J, the junction kept 5 bases outside the gene matches. CDR1 is LNHDA, CDR2 SQIVND, per germline (reference sequence). The CDR3 DNA reads TGTGCCAGTAGTATCGGGACAGAGTACTCTGGGGCCAACGTCCTGACTTTC. It specifies CASSIGTEYSGANVLTF.

The chain recombines TRBV10-1 with TRBJ2-3, with D possibly matching TRBD2 (6 bases). This CDR3 comprises 16 residues. Germline lookup yields CDR1 WNHNN and CDR2 SYGVQD (reference sequence). Trimming took off 3 bases at V and 1 base at J, with 14 bases between the two ends. CDR3 coding DNA: TGCGCCAGCAGTGATCGGATAGCGGACTGCACAGATACGCAGTATTTT. Protein sequence: CASSDRIADCTDTQYF.

The chain joins TRBV7-9 to TRBJ2-7, with TRBD1 matching over 9 bases. V shed 5 bases, J shed 2 bases, and the junction held 4 bases outside the gene matches. Germline V gene lookup returns CDR1 SEHNR and CDR2 FQNEAQ (reference sequence). The length of the CDR3 is 14 residues. CDR3 in DNA: TGTGCCAGCAGCACCCGACAGGGGGCCTACGAGCAGTACTTC. This codes for CASSTRQGAYEQYF.

The V call is TRBV4-2, the J call TRBJ1-4, with 11 bases matching TRBD1. The CDR3 is 18 residues long. Germline loops: CDR1 LGHNA, CDR2 YNFKEQ. Trimming at V came to 0 bases and at J to 6 bases, leaving 9 bases not matched to a gene. Here the CDR3 DNA reads TGTGCCAGCAGCCAAGAGGGCAGTGGACAGGGGGCCTATGAAAAACTGTTTTTT. Translated, it gives CASSQEGSGQGAYEKLFF.

The CDR3 loop is CASSRASNQPQHF. The CDR3 DNA reads as TGTGCCAGCAGCCGGGCGAGCAATCAGCCCCAGCATTTT. This chain uses TRBV14 with TRBJ1-5; D remains unclear. The CDR3 sequence is 13 residues long. From germline, CDR1 is SGHDN and CDR2 FVKESK. Trimming stripped 4 bases from V and 1 base from J, with 5 bases between.

The chain is built from TRBV19 and TRBJ1-1, with 10 bases that match TRBD1. Per the germline V gene, CDR1 is LNHDA and CDR2 is SQIVND (reference sequence). The ends lost 6 bases at V and 5 bases at J; junction bases unmatched: 18. The CDR3 length is 18 residues. Here the CDR3 reads CASRTDSGTGVSWTEAFF. CDR3 nucleotide sequence: TGTGCCAGTAGAACCGACTCCGGGACAGGGGTCTCGTGGACTGAAGCTTTCTTT.

A few counts support this clone. The gene calls are TRBV7-8 and TRBJ1-3; a possible D gene is TRBD1 (5 bases). Germline V gene lookup returns CDR1 SGHVS and CDR2 FQNEAQ. This CDR3 spans 18 amino acids. Deletions cut 4 bases from V and 0 bases from J, with 19 bases between. The CDR3 is CASSSRGSGGVSGNTIYF. The CDR3 DNA reads as TGTGCCAGCAGCTCGAGAGGTTCTGGGGGGGTCTCTGGAAACACCATATATTTT.

The rearrangement uses TRBV19 and TRBJ1-2; 12 bases are shared with TRBD1. This CDR3 is 13 amino acids long. CDR1 and CDR2 (germline): LNHDA, SQIVND (reference sequence). V was pared by 7 bases and J by 7 bases, with 4 bases of the junction left unmatched. The CDR3 coding sequence is TGTGCCAGTACCGGGACAGGGGGCAGTGGCTACACCTTC. As protein: CASTGTGGSGYTF.

The rearrangement uses TRBV4-3 and TRBJ1-6; TRBD1 aligns across 12 bases. The CDR3 totals 19 residues. Trimming removed 1 base from V and 8 bases from J; junction bases left unmatched: 12. Germline loops: CDR1 LGHNA, CDR2 YSLEER. The CDR3 is CASSQVGGQGAKLDSPLHF. CDR3 in DNA: TGCGCCAGCAGCCAAGTAGGGGGACAGGGGGCTAAGTTGGATTCACCCCTCCACTTT.

This chain connects TRBV14 to TRBJ1-2; TRBD1 agrees at 7 bases. The germline gives CDR1 SGHDN, CDR2 FVKESK. The CDR3 totals 15 residues. Losses at the gene ends were 4 bases for V and 4 bases for J; bases not matched to a gene: 9. CDR3 DNA: TGTGCCAGCAGCCCGCCGGGACAGAGAGGCTATGGCTACACCTTC. Protein sequence: CASSPPGQRGYGYTF.

The chain recombines TRBV21-1 with TRBJ2-3; the table assigns TRBD1, which was not confirmed against the DNA. TRBV21-1 corresponds to a pseudogene. This CDR3 spans 16 amino acids. CDR3 DNA sequence: TGTGCCAGCAGCAGACCTCGACAGGGGCGCACAGATACGCAGTATTTT. It yields the protein CASSRPRQGRTDTQYF.

The chain uses TRBV7-2 and TRBJ2-1; D might be TRBD2 (6 bases). Deletions cut 6 bases from V and 6 bases from J, with 12 bases between. The CDR3 is 13 amino acids. CDR1 and CDR2 from the germline V gene are SGHTA and FQGNSA. This CDR3 reads CASSPGLVNEQFF. CDR3 DNA sequence: TGTGCCAGCAGTCCGGGACTCGTCAATGAGCAGTTCTTC.

This clone turned up a few times. The gene calls are TRBV5-6 and TRBJ1-1, with a tentative D call TRBD1 (6 bases). Germline values: CDR1 SGHDT, CDR2 YYEEEE. The CDR3 extends over 14 amino acids. Trimming took off 2 bases at V and 2 bases at J, with 10 bases between the two ends. CDR3 DNA: TGTGCCAGCAGCTTCGGGACACTAAACACTGAAGCTTTCTTT. It specifies CASSFGTLNTEAFF.

The rearrangement uses TRBV3-1 (or the pseudogene TRBV3-2) and TRBJ2-3; TRBD2 matches at 9 bases. Germline V lookup: CDR1 LGHDT, CDR2 YNNKEL (reference sequence). The ends lost 0 bases at V and 0 bases at J; junction bases unmatched: 7. The CDR3 contains 18 residues. The CDR3 nucleotides read TGTGCCAGCAGCCAAGATCGTGCTAGCGGGATGAGCACAGATACGCAGTATTTT. Encoded protein: CASSQDRASGMSTDTQYF.

This rearrangement joins TRBV12-5 to TRBJ1-1, with D perhaps TRBD1 (6 bases). Germline V gene data show CDR1 as LGHNT and CDR2 as FRNRAP. Deletions cut 5 bases from V and 3 bases from J, with 16 bases between. The CDR3 covers 15 residues. The CDR3 loop is CASGPAGAVDTEAFF. The CDR3 region has the DNA TGTGCTAGTGGTCCTGCAGGGGCCGTCGACACTGAAGCTTTCTTT.

The chain couples TRBV28 to TRBJ1-5, with D perhaps TRBD1 (6 bases). Per the germline V gene, CDR1 is MDHEN and CDR2 is SYDVKM. Trimming took off 1 base at V and 6 bases at J, with 7 bases between the two ends. This CDR3 spans 13 amino acids. CDR3 DNA sequence: TGTGCCAGCAGTTTATTCAGGGGTCAGCCCCAGCATTTT. Protein sequence: CASSLFRGQPQHF.

In this sample, this clone turned up once. The V gene is TRBV5-6, the J gene TRBJ2-7; 9 bases are shared with TRBD2. V lost 0 bases to trimming and J lost 1 base; unmatched junction nucleotides: 2. The CDR3 spans 15 residues. The V gene's germline CDR1 is SGHDT and CDR2 YYEEEE. CDR3 sequence reads: CASSLGLAESYEQYF. The CDR3 region has the DNA TGTGCCAGCAGCTTGGGACTAGCGGAATCCTACGAGCAGTACTTC.

The V and J genes are TRBV28 and TRBJ1-2; unclear D gene. V was trimmed by 6 bases and J by 0 bases, leaving 20 bases between them. This CDR3 spans 17 amino acids. The V gene's germline CDR1 is MDHEN and CDR2 SYDVKM. CDR3 sequence (DNA): TGTGCCAGCAGACACAACCCCGGCGAGGAATCTAACTATGGCTACACCTTC. Its translation is CASRHNPGEESNYGYTF.

The V gene is TRBV7-2, the J gene TRBJ2-3, with 8 bases matching TRBD1. This CDR3 comprises 14 residues. V lost 4 bases and J lost 4; bases outside the gene matches: 4. Germline CDR1 and CDR2: SGHTA and FQGNSA. The CDR3 protein is CASSYQQGADTQYF. The CDR3 coding sequence is TGTGCCAGCAGCTACCAACAGGGGGCAGATACGCAGTATTTT.

This chain joins TRBV7-3 and TRBJ2-6, with 10 nucleotides matching TRBD2. The CDR3 is 18 amino acids. Germline values: CDR1 SGHTA, CDR2 FQGTGA. The V segment lost 5 bases and the J segment 1 base; nucleotides outside the gene matches: 8. DNA of the CDR3: TGTGCCAGCAGCAAGGAAGCGGGAGGGCTTTCTGGGGCCAACGTCCTGACTTTC. The encoded protein is CASSKEAGGLSGANVLTF.

This chain uses TRBV4-3 with TRBJ1-2, with 7 bases identical to TRBD1. V lost 1 base, J lost 6 bases, and 8 bases stayed unmatched. Germline lookup yields CDR1 LGHNA and CDR2 YSLEER. The length of the CDR3 is 15 residues. As DNA, the CDR3 is TGCGCCAGCAGCCAAGGGAAGACAGGGAGGAATGGCTACACCTTC. It translates to CASSQGKTGRNGYTF.